This T cell receptor (beta chain) was identified during a study of T cell changes during pregnancy in multiple sclerosis. CDR1 and CDR2 from the germline V gene are SEHNR and FQNEAQ (reference sequence). The ends lost 3 bases at V and 0 bases at J; junction bases unmatched: 3. The CDR3 extends over 15 amino acids. Generated by immunoSEQ multiplex PCR, the TCRdb table keeps only in-frame clones and is missing some. The sample records some 94,000 clones, about 92% being singletons. The V gene is TRBV7-9, the J gene TRBJ2-3; 7 nucleotides align to TRBD1. The specimen was peripheral blood, collected in the first trimester of pregnancy. The clonotype originates from a female donor with multiple sclerosis, enrolled in a pregnancy study. CDR3: CASSFPDRSTDTQYF. The DNA for the CDR3 is TGTGCCAGCAGCTTTCCGGACAGGAGCACAGATACGCAGTATTTT.